This T cell receptor beta chain came from a study of a mutant IDH1 vaccine in newly diagnosed glioma. Looking at the study overall: Vaccines began 4-6 weeks after radiotherapy alone, or with temozolomide cycles. Previous care, which was radiotherapy, temozolomide, or both, most often involved both.

The length of the CDR3 is 18 residues. The germline V and J ends were trimmed by 4 bases and 4 bases, with 20 bases remaining between them. The V gene's germline CDR1 is MNHEY and CDR2 SMNVEV (reference sequence). This clone was observed once. Antigen specificity is unknown. Stated time point: week 23, last vaccination. Each dose delivered 300 ug of mutant IDH1 20-mer peptide subcutaneously with imiquimod. The astrocytomas were IDH1-mutant, ATRX-negative, and WHO grade 3 or 4. Using immunoSEQ multiplex PCR, the repertoire was profiled, and TCRdb retains in-frame clones only, with some absent. The sample has some 80,000 clones; around 85% are singletons.

The input for sequencing was PBMCs, taken from a glioma patient whose treatment included an IDH1 peptide vaccine. The chain uses TRBV27 and TRBJ1-6; D possibly corresponds to TRBD1 (5 bases). The sequence came from a woman aged 50 to 60 with glioma. This chain's CDR3 is CASSYGTETPPYNSPLHF. The CDR3 DNA sequence: TGTGCCAGCAGTTACGGGACGGAGACGCCGCCATATAATTCACCCCTCCACTTT.